Each of the 28 T cell receptor beta chains below was sequenced from the same sample in a study of neurological immune-mediated disorders. Using its own MiXCR run on the 5' RACE reads, TCRdb lists one record per CDR3 protein. Of roughly 49,000 distinct CDR3 sequences listed, roughly 13% are singletons. The sample's time point: longitudinal time-point 3. Sequenced input: PBMCs. The source of these receptors is a male donor with HTLV-1-associated myelopathy (HAM/TSP).

For this clonotype: A much larger clone differs from this one at a single base, so this may be a read error. The chain employs TRBV21-1 and TRBJ2-7. TRBV21-1 is a known pseudogene. The CDR3 runs 11 residues. For the CDR3, the DNA is TGTGCCAGGGACGGAGCCAACGAGCAGTACTTC. Protein: CARDGANEQYF.

This clonotype was picked up many times. J is TRBJ2-7 and V is TRBV10-3, with 7 nucleotides matching TRBD1. V trimming: 4 bases; J trimming: 3 bases; junction bases outside the gene matches: 9. CDR1 and CDR2 from the germline V gene are ENHRY and SYGVKD. The CDR3 extends over 15 amino acids. CDR3 amino acids: CAISAPGTENYEQYF. In DNA, the CDR3 is TGTGCCATCAGTGCCCCCGGGACAGAAAACTACGAGCAGTACTTC.

The sample holds many counts of this clonotype. The rearrangement uses TRBV29-1 and TRBJ1-1; 7 bases line up with TRBD1. This CDR3 region has 12 residues. After removal of 8 bases from V and 5 bases from J, the junction contained 8 bases not matched to a gene. Germline V lookup: CDR1 SQVTM, CDR2 ANQGSEA. CDR3 loop: CSPTGEATEAFF. As DNA, the CDR3 is TGCAGCCCTACAGGGGAGGCAACTGAAGCTTTCTTT.

To note about this clonotype: One base away lies a much larger clone, so this may be a sequencing read error. V usage is TRBV5-1 and J usage is TRBJ2-3, with a weak D call TRBD2 (7 bases). Germline lookup yields CDR1 SGHRS and CDR2 YFSETQ. CDR3 length: 14 residues. V shed 4 bases and J shed 5 bases, with 14 bases lying between them. The CDR3 reads CASSIRGARDTQYF. The DNA for the CDR3 is TGCGCCAGCAGCATACGGGGGGCCAGAGATACGCAGTATTTT.

This clonotype has ten or more counts. This chain links TRBV12-3 or TRBV12-4 with TRBJ1-4; no reliable D call. V lost 6 bases and J 7 bases, leaving 15 bases between the germline ends. The CDR3 covers 14 residues. This chain's CDR3 is CASSPKRDSEKLFF. The DNA of the CDR3 is TGTGCCAGCAGCCCCAAGAGGGATAGTGAAAAACTGTTTTTT.

This clonotype was found many times. The chain recombines TRBV20-1 with TRBJ1-5; 7 bases are a match to TRBD1. The V gene's germline CDR1 is DFQATT and CDR2 SNEGSKA (reference sequence). The CDR3 runs 15 residues. V shed 2 bases, J shed 2 bases, and the junction held 6 bases outside the gene matches. The CDR3 is CSARRQGGGNQPQHF. CDR3 bases: TGCAGTGCTAGACGACAGGGAGGCGGCAATCAGCCCCAGCATTTT.

This clonotype was found many times. This rearrangement joins TRBV15 to TRBJ2-1, with a tentative D call TRBD2 (6 bases). This CDR3 has 16 amino acids. V was clipped by 1 base and J by 8 bases, with 18 bases between them. Per germline, CDR1 LNHNV and CDR2 YYDKDF (reference sequence). The DNA of the CDR3 is TGTGCCACCAGCAGAGTCCACGGGGGAGGAGGGTATGAGCAGTTCTTC. Encoded protein: CATSRVHGGGGYEQFF.

This clonotype was seen ten or more times. The gene calls are TRBV4-3 and TRBJ1-2, with D perhaps matching TRBD1 (5 bases). There are 16 residues in the CDR3. V lost 0 bases to trimming and J lost 4 bases, with 15 bases between them. The germline V gene has CDR1 LGHNA and CDR2 YSLEER. The CDR3 nucleotides are TGCGCCAGCAGCCAAGACTCGGGACCAACCGGCTATGGCTACACCTTC. Protein sequence: CASSQDSGPTGYGYTF.

There are many counts of this clonotype. The chain uses TRBV5-1 and TRBJ2-3; 7 positions match TRBD1. Germline V CDR1 and CDR2: SGHRS, YFSETQ. Trimming took 6 bases from V and 0 from J; bases not matched to a gene: 4. CDR3 size: 14 residues. The CDR3 protein is CASTWDRSTDTQYF. CDR3 in DNA: TGCGCCAGCACGTGGGACAGAAGCACAGATACGCAGTATTTT.

This clonotype was counted many times. The V and J genes are TRBV5-1 and TRBJ2-6; 7 nucleotides line up with TRBD1. The germline CDR1 and CDR2 sequences are SGHRS and YFSETQ. The CDR3 totals 16 residues. Losses at the gene ends were 5 bases for V and 0 bases for J; bases not matched to a gene: 5. Here the CDR3 DNA reads TGCGCCAGCAGGCCAGGGGGTCTCTCTGGGGCCAACGTCCTGACTTTC. This sequence encodes CASRPGGLSGANVLTF. Combining the CDR3 with reference TRBV5-1 and TRBJ2-6 gives the whole variable domain KAGVTQTPRYLIKTRGQQVTLSCSPISGHRSVSWYQQTPGQGLQFLFEYFSETQRNKGNFPGRFSGRQFSNSRSEMNVSTLELGDSALYLCASRPGGLSGANVLTFGAGSRLTVL.

Ten or more counts support this clonotype. The rearrangement joins TRBV3-1 to TRBJ2-3, with 9 bases that match TRBD2. The J segment lost 2 bases and the V segment lost 1 base, leaving 1 base of the junction unmatched. The CDR3 extends over 15 amino acids. Germline V CDR1 and CDR2: LGHDT, YNNKEL (reference sequence). CDR3 residues: CASSQGGGATDTQYF. The CDR3 nucleotides read TGTGCCAGCAGCCAAGGCGGGGGGGCCACAGATACGCAGTATTTT.

This clonotype has at least ten counts. The chain employs TRBV5-8 and TRBJ1-2; TRBD1 aligns across 7 bases. After removal of 5 bases from V and 6 bases from J, the junction contained 7 bases not matched to a gene. Per the germline V gene, CDR1 is SGHTS and CDR2 is YDEGEE. There are 13 residues in the CDR3. The CDR3 sequence: CASRGQDEDGYTF. For the CDR3, the DNA is TGTGCCAGCAGAGGACAGGATGAGGATGGCTACACCTTC. Combining the CDR3 with reference TRBV5-8 and TRBJ1-2 gives the whole variable domain EAGVTQSPTHLIKTRGQQATLRCSPISGHTSVYWYQQALGLGLQFLLWYDEGEERNRGNFPPRFSGRQFPNYSSELNVNALELEDSALYLCASRGQDEDGYTFGSGTRLTVV.

Only a few counts were recorded for this clonotype. The genes are TRBV6-5 and TRBJ2-1; D is perhaps TRBD2 (6 bases). The germline gives CDR1 MNHEY, CDR2 SVGAGI. CDR3 size: 17 residues. Trimming took 2 bases from V and 0 from J, leaving 14 bases between them. This CDR3 is CASSYTTGAASYNEQFF. The CDR3 DNA follows: TGTGCCAGCAGTTACACCACGGGAGCGGCCTCCTACAATGAGCAGTTCTTC.

This clonotype was seen many times. This sequence joins TRBV20-1 and TRBJ1-1; D might be TRBD1 (6 bases). Trimming removed 7 bases at V and 1 base at J, with 22 bases between. The germline V gene encodes CDR1 DFQATT and CDR2 SNEGSKA (reference sequence). CDR3 length: 16 amino acids. The CDR3 region is CSVLQPDRTWNTEAFF. CDR3 nucleotides: TGCAGTGTCCTACAACCTGACAGGACTTGGAACACTGAAGCTTTCTTT.

This clonotype was detected ten times or more. The chain links TRBV11-2 to TRBJ2-5; TRBD1 matches 7 bases. Unmatched junction bases numbered 14, after V lost 6 bases and J lost 4 bases. The CDR3 loop spans 16 amino acids. Germline assignment: CDR1 SGHAT and CDR2 FQNNGV. Written as DNA, the CDR3 is TGTGCCAGCAGGAAAACAGGGGCCCGGGGTCGAGAGACCCAGTACTTC. Its protein product is CASRKTGARGRETQYF.

This clonotype was counted at least ten times. The chain is built from TRBV5-1 and TRBJ2-3, with 11 bases that match TRBD2. The ends lost 3 bases at V and 6 bases at J; junction bases unmatched: 3. The germline CDR1 and CDR2 sequences are SGHRS and YFSETQ. CDR3 length equals 14 residues. CDR3 DNA sequence: TGCGCCAGCAGCTCCACTAGCGGGGGTGATACGCAGTATTTT. It specifies CASSSTSGGDTQYF.

This clonotype was seen repeatedly, ten times or more. The chain employs TRBV7-3 and TRBJ2-7, with D tentatively TRBD1 (6 bases). The CDR3 sequence is 13 residues long. Per the germline V gene, CDR1 is SGHTA and CDR2 is FQGTGA. Between the trimmed V and J ends, which lost 4 bases and 4 bases, there was a span of 11 bases. CDR3 DNA: TGTGCCAGCAGCTCCAGGGGTGGTTACGAGCAGTACTTC. Protein sequence: CASSSRGGYEQYF.

This clonotype was counted at least ten times. The chain is built from TRBV5-5 and TRBJ2-7; the match to TRBD1 covers 9 bases. J gave up 1 base and V 0 bases, and 5 bases lay outside the gene matches. The CDR3 runs 16 residues. Germline CDR1 SGHKS, CDR2 YYEKEE (reference sequence). The CDR3 protein is CASSLGWDRASYEQYF. DNA for the CDR3: TGTGCCAGCAGCTTGGGGTGGGACAGGGCTTCCTACGAGCAGTACTTC.

This clonotype came up many times. This chain joins TRBV6-2 or TRBV6-3 and TRBJ1-5; weak D call: TRBD1 (6 bases). The V end lost 7 bases, the J end lost 5 bases, and 15 bases lay between the germline ends. Germline values: CDR1 MNHEY, CDR2 SVGEGT. The CDR3 extends over 14 amino acids. The CDR3 DNA sequence: TGTGCCAGCACCAAGTCAGGGGAGGATCAGCCCCAGCATTTT. This translates into CASTKSGEDQPQHF.

The rearrangement joins TRBV5-1 to TRBJ2-1; 11 nucleotides agree with TRBD2. The junction had 5 bases not matched to a gene; V was cut back by 0 bases and J by 0 bases. This CDR3 contains 18 residues. Germline V gives CDR1 SGHRS, CDR2 YFSETQ. For the CDR3, the DNA is TGCGCCAGCAGCTTGGAGGGCCTAGCGGGGGGCTCCTACAATGAGCAGTTCTTC. Protein: CASSLEGLAGGSYNEQFF.

This clonotype has ten or more counts. The rearrangement links TRBV12-3 or TRBV12-4 to TRBJ1-5; no clear D gene. This CDR3 has 14 amino acids. V was clipped by 3 bases and J by 5 bases, with 11 bases between them. CDR3 coding DNA: TGTGCCAGCAGTTTGGGATACGACCATCAGCCCCAGCATTTT. It encodes CASSLGYDHQPQHF.

This clonotype was observed a handful of times. The rearrangement joins TRBV20-1 to TRBJ2-4; D gene unclear. Trimming left V 3 bases short and J 0 bases short, with 15 bases between. The CDR3 sequence is 16 residues long. Germline values: CDR1 DFQATT, CDR2 SNEGSKA (reference sequence). CDR3 DNA sequence: TGCAGTGCTAGGAAGCCAACTGTCGTAGCCAAAAACATTCAGTACTTC. Its protein is CSARKPTVVAKNIQYF.

Ten or more counts support this clonotype. The chain uses TRBV29-1 and TRBJ2-5; the D is unclear. This CDR3 is built from 11 residues. The V gene lost 4 bases and the J gene lost 5 bases, with 8 bases spanning the gap. The germline gives CDR1 SQVTM, CDR2 ANQGSEA. The CDR3 loop is CSVGQTETQYF. CDR3 DNA sequence: TGCAGCGTTGGCCAGACGGAGACCCAGTACTTC.

This clonotype was seen at least ten times. The chain is built from TRBV19 and TRBJ2-1; unclear D gene. Germline V gene data show CDR1 as LNHDA and CDR2 as SQIVND (reference sequence). CDR3 length: 13 residues. With 3 bases removed from V and 9 bases from J, the gap between germline ends came to 12 bases. The CDR3 coding sequence is TGTGCCAGTAGTATGACTGATACGACTGAGCAGTTCTTC. This codes for CASSMTDTTEQFF.

This clonotype was picked up many times. This chain links TRBV3-1 with TRBJ2-1, with D possibly matching TRBD1 (5 bases). The CDR3 extends over 13 amino acids. The V end was cut by 1 base, the J end by 8 bases, with 9 bases between. Germline V gene data show CDR1 as LGHDT and CDR2 as YNNKEL (reference sequence). This CDR3 reads CASSQVGADEQFF. CDR3 sequence (DNA): TGTGCCAGCAGCCAAGTTGGGGCCGATGAGCAGTTCTTC.

The chain carries TRBV7-2 and TRBJ1-2; TRBD1 might be the D (6 bases). The ends were cut back, 3 bases at V and 6 bases at J, with 14 bases in the middle. Per germline, CDR1 SGHTA and CDR2 FQGNSA. The CDR3 totals 14 residues. This CDR3 reads CASSFQGMGNGYTF. CDR3 in DNA: TGTGCCAGCAGCTTTCAGGGGATGGGCAATGGCTACACCTTC.

This clonotype is medium-sized in the sample. The gene calls are TRBV7-2 and TRBJ2-7; D not certain. The V gene's germline CDR1 is SGHTA and CDR2 FQGNSA. The V gene lost 5 bases and the J gene lost 1 base, with 9 bases spanning the gap. This CDR3 contains 13 residues. In DNA form, the CDR3 reads TGTGCCAGCAGCCCCACATCTTCCTACGAGCAGTACTTC. Its protein is CASSPTSSYEQYF.

This clonotype was seen at least ten times. The chain links TRBV12-3 or TRBV12-4 to TRBJ1-3, with 9 bases matching TRBD1. V was clipped by 6 bases and J by 3 bases; unmatched bases: 3. The CDR3 is 14 amino acids. CDR3 bases: TGTGCCAGCAGCCACAGGGGGCTTGGAAACACCATATATTTT. Amino acids: CASSHRGLGNTIYF.